This T cell receptor (beta chain) was observed in a study of blood T cell repertoires in COVID-19. As for the study in general: COVID-19 samples collected from the United States, Italy and Spain covered acute and convalescent phases. The analysed material was cDNA or gDNA that came from T cells, B-cell-depleted T cells, or PBMCs.

Methods used by the authors: The assay estimated nucleated cells by amplifying reference gene primers. Only in-frame clones appear in the TCRdb table, and some are missing; sequencing was by immunoSEQ multiplex PCR. V and J calls and clone size follow that table, whereas D and trimming were derived from the DNA. The sample includes around 700,000 clones, 70% to 90% of them seen just once. This clone was seen a few times. V lost 7 bases and J lost 5, with 14 bases in between. The CDR3 contains 13 residues. Germline V gives CDR1 LGHDT, CDR2 YNNKEL (reference sequence). The V and J genes are TRBV3-1 (or the pseudogene TRBV3-2) and TRBJ1-2; tentatively, D is TRBD1 (5 bases). This receptor was identified in a woman under 30 with acute or convalescent COVID-19. Sequencing input: peripheral blood. In nucleotides, the CDR3 is TGTGCCAGCACCCCCCCAGGGCGTTATGGCTACACCTTC. It yields the protein CASTPPGRYGYTF.